Listed below are T cell receptor beta chains from one sample, sequenced in a study of neurological immune-mediated disorders. TCRdb processed the 5' RACE reads anew with MiXCR; each CDR3 protein has one entry. The sample includes about 66,000 distinct CDR3 sequences, roughly 3.2% seen only once; the top ten take about 4%. Source material: PBMCs. The source of these receptors is a man aged 40-49 years with multiple sclerosis. The CDR3 runs from the conserved cysteine through the conserved F or W. A D gene is named only where the DNA matches it firmly. Expanded clones are given a class, and other clones once, few, many or no size at all.

d_call	j_call	clone_size	v_call	cdr3_nt	cdr3_aa
.	TRBJ2-5	.	TRBV18	TGTGCCAGCTCAAAACAGGGTAGCCAAGAGACCCAGTACTTC	CASSKQGSQETQYF
.	TRBJ1-2	many	TRBV5-1	TGCGCCAGCAGCTTGGCCATCGTGGATGGCTACACCTTC	CASSLAIVDGYTF
.	TRBJ1-5	many	TRBV6-5	TGTGCCAGCCCGCTGAAGGGGGATAGCAATCAGCCCCAGCATTTT	CASPLKGDSNQPQHF
.	TRBJ1-1	many	TRBV18	TGTGCCAGCTCACCACGGACACAGGTTATGAACACTGAAGCTTTCTTT	CASSPRTQVMNTEAFF
.	TRBJ2-1	many	TRBV12-3/TRBV12-4	TGTGCCAGCAGTTTAGGAGTTCGGGCGGACTACAATGAGCAGTTCTTC	CASSLGVRADYNEQFF
.	TRBJ1-4	many	TRBV5-1	TGCGCCAGCAGCCCGGGACCGGGGGCGGACGAAAAACTGTTTTTT	CASSPGPGADEKLFF
.	TRBJ2-3	many	TRBV5-6	TGTGCCAGCACCTTTAACCCAAGTACAGATACGCAGTATTTT	CASTFNPSTDTQYF
.	TRBJ2-5	many	TRBV3-1	TGTGCCAGCAGCCTCCAGGGGGGGCCAGAGACCCAGTACTTC	CASSLQGGPETQYF
.	TRBJ1-1	few	TRBV10-3	TGTGCCATCAGTGAAATGGGTCAGGAAGCTTTCTTT	CAISEMGQEAFF
TRBD1	TRBJ1-2	few	TRBV29-1	TGCAGCGTCGGGACAGGGGCCCTTTCTAACTATGGCTACACCTTC	CSVGTGALSNYGYTF
.	TRBJ2-7	many	TRBV28	TGTGCCAGCAGTTCTCCGGCTGCCTCCTACGAGCAGTACTTC	CASSSPAASYEQYF
TRBD2	TRBJ2-2	many	TRBV7-2	TGTGCCAGCAGCTTAATTAGCGGGAGAGGCACCGGGGAGCTGTTTTTT	CASSLISGRGTGELFF
.	TRBJ2-7	many	TRBV5-6	TGTGCCAGCAGCTTTCAGGCAGGGGCCCACGAGCAGTACTTC	CASSFQAGAHEQYF
.	TRBJ2-3	many	TRBV29-1	TGCAGCGTTGAAGTACGGGGTGGAAGCACAGATACGCAGTATTTT	CSVEVRGGSTDTQYF
.	TRBJ1-5	few	TRBV6-6	TGTGCCAGCAGTTACCTTGGATCGGTCAATCAGCCCCAGCATTTT	CASSYLGSVNQPQHF
.	TRBJ1-2	many	TRBV29-1	TGCAGCGTTGAAGATCGCAGGGGCAGCTATGGCTACACCTTC	CSVEDRRGSYGYTF
.	TRBJ1-2	many	TRBV7-9	TGTGCCAGCTCGGCGGGGGACTACACCTTC	CASSAGDYTF
.	TRBJ1-4	.	TRBV5-8	TGTGCCAGCAGCTTGGGGCCCAGGGAAAAACTGTTTTTT	CASSLGPREKLFF
TRBD1	TRBJ1-2	many	TRBV7-2	TGTGCCAGCAGCCTTAGACAGGGTGGAGATGGCTACACCTTC	CASSLRQGGDGYTF
.	TRBJ1-6	many	TRBV7-2	TGTGCCAGCAGCTTTGGCAGTAATAATTCACCCCTCCACTTT	CASSFGSNNSPLHF
.	TRBJ2-1	many	TRBV5-1	TGCGCCAGCAGCTTGTCCCTAGCTTCCTACAATGAGCAGTTCTTC	CASSLSLASYNEQFF
TRBD1	TRBJ1-1	many	TRBV7-9	TGTGCCAGCAGCCCCAGGGGGACAAAGGTGAACACTGAAGCTTTCTTT	CASSPRGTKVNTEAFF
.	TRBJ1-1	many	TRBV7-8	TGTGCCAGCAGCCCGGGACGGCTGAACACTGAAGCTTTCTTT	CASSPGRLNTEAFF
.	TRBJ1-5	many	TRBV20-1	TGCAGTGCTAGACCTGGGCTAAATAGCAATCAGCCCCAGCATTTT	CSARPGLNSNQPQHF
TRBD1	TRBJ1-2	many	TRBV10-3	TGTGCCATCAGCGCCGGGACAGGGCCCCAGGGGGGCTACACCTTC	CAISAGTGPQGGYTF
.	TRBJ2-7	many	TRBV7-8	TGTGCCAGCAGCTTACAGGGAACCTACGAGCAGTACTTC	CASSLQGTYEQYF
.	TRBJ2-1	many	TRBV12-3/TRBV12-4	TGTGCCAGCAGTTTCGGGTTGGGGGGCTCCTACAATGAGCAGTTCTTC	CASSFGLGGSYNEQFF
.	TRBJ2-6	many	TRBV7-3	TGTGCCAGCAGCCAGGGATCCCCTGGGGCCAACGTCCTGACTTTC	CASSQGSPGANVLTF
.	TRBJ2-5	many	TRBV5-1	TGCGCCAGCAGCCCTGGACTTAAAGGCGAGACCCAGTACTTC	CASSPGLKGETQYF
TRBD2	TRBJ2-7	many	TRBV20-1	TGCAGTGCTACCCTAGCGGGAGACTTGTACGAGCAGTACTTC	CSATLAGDLYEQYF
.	TRBJ2-7	many	TRBV6-5	TGTGCCAACCACGAACCTTACGAGCAGTACTTC	CANHEPYEQYF
.	TRBJ1-6	many	TRBV5-1	TGCGCCAGCAGCTTGGATCTGAACTATAATTCACCCCTCCACTTT	CASSLDLNYNSPLHF